The present TCR beta chain was sequenced within a study of shared clonotypes between healthy human individuals. The CDR3 totals 14 residues. V was clipped by 2 bases and J by 1 base, with 9 bases between them. Per germline, CDR1 SGHRS and CDR2 YFSETQ. TCRdb keeps only in-frame clones here, not all; method: immunoSEQ multiplex PCR. This sample has around 1,000,000 clones, with roughly 80% found just once. This rearrangement joins TRBV5-1 to TRBJ2-5; D unclear. Specimen: memory CD4+ T cells from PBMCs. Specified subset: CD45RA-negative fraction. The clonotype comes from a man in his late teens or twenties in good health. Some clones in this sample may be carry-over from other donors' samples. In DNA, the CDR3 is TGCGCCAGCAGCTTTGGATACAGCCAAGAGACCCAGTACTTC. Translated, it gives CASSFGYSQETQYF.